This T cell receptor beta chain appears in the sequencing data of a study of post-analysis software for immune sequencing data. The TCR beta cDNA libraries contained unique molecular identifiers. TCRdb processed the PCR reads anew with MiXCR; each CDR3 protein has one entry. The repertoire has approximately 770,000 distinct CDR3 sequences, around 46% of them found once; the top ten carry roughly 5%. The germline V and J ends were trimmed by 2 bases and 11 bases, with 19 bases remaining between them. CDR1 and CDR2 from the germline V gene are SGHRS and YFSETQ. The CDR3 has 14 residues. Overall study results and limits: Five or six TRBV segments were significantly more frequent in patients than in controls. TRBV5-6, TRBV5-1 and TRBV20-1 were among these segments.

This clonotype was found a few times. Its antigen is not identified. Sequenced material: blood. This rearrangement joins TRBV5-1 to TRBJ2-5, with a possible D match to TRBD1 (6 bases). This sequence originates from a girl aged 5 to 17 with multiple sclerosis. The CDR3 loop is CASSLNQGPGEQYF. The DNA for the CDR3 is TGCGCCAGCAGCTTAAACCAGGGGCCTGGGGAGCAGTACTTC.